The entry below gives a single T cell receptor (beta chain) sequence along with its context. Its specific antigen is unknown. Base qualities are missing; no much larger clone stands one base away. Genomic DNA was isolated from the sorted cells so that the TCRbeta CDR3 region could be sequenced. TCRbeta CDR3 regions were sequenced using the immunoSEQ Assay. TCRdb carries this immuneACCESS record with in-frame sequences only. Its versions omit some clonotypes, under half of them owing to an unresolved V gene in the studies checked, with the rest unexplained. For this sample there are 120,000 or so clones; 93% appear just once. Approximately 0.15% of the sample is taken by the ten largest. This sample was taken from a study of OX40 agonist ivuxolimab in advanced cancers. At the level of the whole study: The costimulatory receptor OX40 (CD134) was targeted by ivuxolimab, a fully human IgG2 agonistic monoclonal antibody. The paper describes the monotherapy dose-escalation part (N = 52 patients) of the phase I trial of ivuxolimab. Partial responses occurred in three dose-escalation patients: two with cutaneous melanoma and one with hepatocellular carcinoma. Of the 50 to 55 patients in dose escalation, some 19 had hepatocellular carcinoma, approximately 15 had melanoma, 9 had renal cell carcinoma and 9 had head and neck cancer. A male proportion of 70% to 90% and a mean age of approximately 61 years, ranging from 23 to 79, were recorded for the dose-escalation cohort. The point of sequencing TCRbeta in the periphery was to test whether ivuxolimab changed TCR sequence diversity and drove clonal T-cell expansion. Patients were allowed to have had prior anti-PD-1, anti-PD-L1 or anti-CTLA-4 therapy, and approximately 43% of the dose-escalation patients had previously received checkpoint inhibitors. Intravenous ivuxolimab was administered to patients every 2 weeks at six dose levels: 0.01, 0.1, 0.3, 1.5, 3 and 10 mg/kg.

Results the study describes overall, beyond this receptor: The antigen specificity of the clonally expanded peripheral T cells was not determined. At doses from 0.1 to 3.0 mg/kg, clonal expansion was seen in both CD4+ and CD8+ blood T cells between baseline and week 6. Partial responders in the 0.1-3.0 mg/kg groups had among the lowest normalized peripheral clonal expansion, especially among CD8+ T cells. After ivuxolimab, expanded clones were on average more numerous among CD8+ T cells than among CD4+ T cells. Low levels of normalized T-cell clonal expansion were also seen in some patients who did not respond.

Patients with a history of autoimmune disease or receiving systemic immunosuppression were excluded from the trial. Peripheral blood for TCR sequencing was collected from all dose cohorts at baseline, on cycle 4 day 1, and on cycle 7 day 1. The samples were taken from a phase I, first-in-human, multicenter, open-label dose-escalation trial of ivuxolimab. The trial enrolled adults with locally advanced or metastatic head and neck squamous cell, hepatocellular, melanoma or renal cell carcinoma. Before TCR sequencing, CD4+ T cells and CD8+ T cells from peripheral blood were sorted into separate populations. V loses 0 bases, J loses 1 base, and the germline ends lie 6 bases apart. Spanning cysteine to phenylalanine, the CDR3 consists of 14 amino acids. Just CDR3 DNA is preserved here, 42 bases in frame from base 1. CDR1 SGHVS and CDR2 FQNEAQ were looked up in the germline V gene.

The sequencing here drew on CD4+ or CD8+ T cells sorted from blood, taken in a trial of the OX40 agonist ivuxolimab. The V and J genes are TRBV7-8 and TRBJ1-1; the D gene is not confidently resolved. The receptor was derived from an adult with an advanced solid tumor such as melanoma, head and neck, liver or kidney cancer. Here is the DNA: TGTGCCAGCAGCTTAGCTCCAGGGAACACTGAAGCTTTCTTT. Its coded protein is CASSLAPGNTEAFF.